This entry lists 2 T cell receptor beta chains sequenced from one sample in a study of blood T cell repertoires in COVID-19. Sequencing used immunoSEQ multiplex PCR; TCRdb keeps in-frame clones, though not all of them. The profile shows 180,000 or so clones, over 75% of them singletons. The material sequenced was peripheral blood. These receptors were obtained from a human donor with active or convalescent COVID-19. The donor label of this sample is uncertain.

This clone was detected only a few times. This sequence joins TRBV4-2 and TRBJ2-7; possibly TRBD1 for D (5 bases). The CDR3 is 16 amino acids. Trimming took off 1 base at V and 3 bases at J, with 16 bases between the two ends. Per germline, CDR1 LGHNA and CDR2 YNFKEQ. CDR3 region: CASSQVVGQGIYEQYF. CDR3 sequence (DNA): TGTGCCAGCAGCCAAGTTGTGGGGCAGGGCATCTACGAGCAGTACTTC.

This sequence joins TRBV7-2 and TRBJ2-1, with 10 bases fitting TRBD1. The CDR3 runs 17 residues. Germline V CDR1 and CDR2: SGHTA, FQGNSA. Germline trimming cut 4 bases from V and 10 bases from J; bases unmatched to any gene: 16. CDR3 protein: CASSSGTGAGSYREQFF. CDR3 in DNA: TGTGCCAGCAGCTCCGGGACAGGGGCAGGCTCTTACAGGGAGCAGTTCTTC.